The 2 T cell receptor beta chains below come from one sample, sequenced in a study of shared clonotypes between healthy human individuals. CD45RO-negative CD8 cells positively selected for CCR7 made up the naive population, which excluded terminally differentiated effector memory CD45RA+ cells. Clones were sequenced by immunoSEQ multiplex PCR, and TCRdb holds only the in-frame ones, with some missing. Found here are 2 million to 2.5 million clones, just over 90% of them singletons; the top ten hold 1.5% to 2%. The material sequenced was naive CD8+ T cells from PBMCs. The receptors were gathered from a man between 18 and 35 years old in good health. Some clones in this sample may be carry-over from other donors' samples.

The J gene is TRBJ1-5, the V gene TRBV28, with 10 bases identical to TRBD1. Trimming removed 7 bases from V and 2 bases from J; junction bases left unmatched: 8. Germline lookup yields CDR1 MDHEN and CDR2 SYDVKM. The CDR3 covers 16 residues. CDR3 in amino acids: CASMGLGTGGNQPQHF. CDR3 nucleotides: TGTGCCAGCATGGGTCTCGGGACAGGGGGCAATCAGCCCCAGCATTTT.

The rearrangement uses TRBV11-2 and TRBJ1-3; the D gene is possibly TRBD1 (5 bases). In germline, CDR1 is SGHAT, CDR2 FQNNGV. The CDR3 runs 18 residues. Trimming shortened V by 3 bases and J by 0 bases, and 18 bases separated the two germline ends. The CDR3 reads CASSLTPGRQISGNTIYF. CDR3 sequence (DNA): TGTGCCAGCAGCTTGACCCCGGGGCGACAGATCTCTGGAAACACCATATATTTT.